The sequence of this TCR beta chain was determined in a study of T cell repertoires in ileal Crohn's disease. Study summary: About half of patients got postoperative therapy: some 11 thiopurines, fewer than 20 anti-TNF.

J lost 7 bases, V lost 5 bases, and 5 bases had no gene match. Looked up from germline, CDR1 is SGHNT and CDR2 is YENEEA. This CDR3 is built from 13 residues. Data came from immunoSEQ multiplex PCR; TCRdb stores just in-frame clones and leaves some out. This sample has 55,000 to 65,000 clones, with 70% to 90% found just once. Sample time point: neoterminal ileum biopsy at postoperative endoscopy, about 6 months after surgery. V usage is TRBV11-3 and J usage is TRBJ2-4; 7 bases match TRBD1. The sequence derives from an adult with Crohn's disease. Sequenced: ileal tissue. This CDR3 is CASSPGQENIQYF. CDR3 nucleotides: TGTGCCAGCAGCCCCGGACAGGAGAACATTCAGTACTTC.